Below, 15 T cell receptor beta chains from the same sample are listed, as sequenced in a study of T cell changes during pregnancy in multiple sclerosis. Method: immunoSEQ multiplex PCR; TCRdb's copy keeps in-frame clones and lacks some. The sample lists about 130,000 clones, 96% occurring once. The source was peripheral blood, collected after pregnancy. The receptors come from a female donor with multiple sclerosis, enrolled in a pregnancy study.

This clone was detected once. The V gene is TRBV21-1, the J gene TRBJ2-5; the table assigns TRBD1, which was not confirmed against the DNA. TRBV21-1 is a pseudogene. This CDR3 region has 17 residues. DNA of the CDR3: TGTGCCAGCAGCAAAAAGAGGACAGATCCCTACCAAGAGACCCAGTACTTC. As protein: CASSKKRTDPYQETQYF.

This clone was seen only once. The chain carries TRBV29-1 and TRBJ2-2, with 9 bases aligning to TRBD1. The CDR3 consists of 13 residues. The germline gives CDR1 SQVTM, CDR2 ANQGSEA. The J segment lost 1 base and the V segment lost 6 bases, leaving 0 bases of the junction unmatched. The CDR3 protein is CSVGQGNTGELFF. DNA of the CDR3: TGCAGCGTGGGACAGGGGAACACCGGGGAGCTGTTTTTT.

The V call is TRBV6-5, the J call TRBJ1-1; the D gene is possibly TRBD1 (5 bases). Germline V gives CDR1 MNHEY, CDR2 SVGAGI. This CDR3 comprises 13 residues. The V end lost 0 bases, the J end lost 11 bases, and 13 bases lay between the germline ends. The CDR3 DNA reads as TGTGCCAGCAGTTACTCGGGGGACTCTAAGGCTTTCTTT. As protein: CASSYSGDSKAFF.

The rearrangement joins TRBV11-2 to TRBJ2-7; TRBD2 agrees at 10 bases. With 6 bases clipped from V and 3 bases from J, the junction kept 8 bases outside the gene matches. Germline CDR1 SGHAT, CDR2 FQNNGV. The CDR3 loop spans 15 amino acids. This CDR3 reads CASSRTSGKNYEQYF. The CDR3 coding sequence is TGTGCCAGCAGTCGAACTAGCGGGAAAAACTACGAGCAGTACTTC.

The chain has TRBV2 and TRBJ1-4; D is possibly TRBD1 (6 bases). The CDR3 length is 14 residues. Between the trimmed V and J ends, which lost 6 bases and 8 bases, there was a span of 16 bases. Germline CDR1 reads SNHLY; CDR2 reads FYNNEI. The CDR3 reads CASRPQGLGEKLFF. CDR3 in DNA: TGTGCCAGCAGACCTCAGGGGCTGGGGGAAAAACTGTTTTTT.

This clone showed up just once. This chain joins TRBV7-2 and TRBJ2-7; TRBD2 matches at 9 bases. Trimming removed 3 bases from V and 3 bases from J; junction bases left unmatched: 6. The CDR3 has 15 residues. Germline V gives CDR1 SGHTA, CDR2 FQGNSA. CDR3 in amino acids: CASSLAGGAFYEQYF. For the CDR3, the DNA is TGTGCCAGCAGCTTGGCGGGAGGGGCTTTCTACGAGCAGTACTTC.

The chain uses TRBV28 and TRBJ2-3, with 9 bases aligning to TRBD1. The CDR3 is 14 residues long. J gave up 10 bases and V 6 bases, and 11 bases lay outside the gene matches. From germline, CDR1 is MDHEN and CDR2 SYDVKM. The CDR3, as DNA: TGTGCCAGCAGCTCCCCGGACAGGGGCAGAGCGCAGTATTTT. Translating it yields CASSSPDRGRAQYF.

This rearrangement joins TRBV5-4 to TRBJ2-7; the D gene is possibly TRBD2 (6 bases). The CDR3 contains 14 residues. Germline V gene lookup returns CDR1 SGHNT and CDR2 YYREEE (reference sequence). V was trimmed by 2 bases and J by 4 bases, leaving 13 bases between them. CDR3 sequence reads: CASSFSGGGYEQYF. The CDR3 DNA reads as TGTGCCAGCAGCTTTTCCGGGGGAGGATACGAGCAGTACTTC.

The CDR3 sequence is CASSNKYRGSRAKFF. CDR3 DNA sequence: TGTGCCAGCAGTAATAAATACAGGGGTTCTCGGGCAAAGTTCTTC. This chain links TRBV6-5 with TRBJ2-1, with TRBD1 identical over 7 bases. The CDR3 sequence is 15 residues long. V trimming: 5 bases; J trimming: 14 bases; junction bases outside the gene matches: 18. The germline V gene encodes CDR1 MNHEY and CDR2 SVGAGI.

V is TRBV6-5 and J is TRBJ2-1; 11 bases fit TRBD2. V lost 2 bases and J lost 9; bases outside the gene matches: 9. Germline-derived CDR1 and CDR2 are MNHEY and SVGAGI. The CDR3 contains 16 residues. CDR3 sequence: CASSYRLAGIPGEQFF. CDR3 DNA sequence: TGTGCCAGCAGTTACCGACTAGCGGGGATCCCAGGTGAGCAGTTCTTC.

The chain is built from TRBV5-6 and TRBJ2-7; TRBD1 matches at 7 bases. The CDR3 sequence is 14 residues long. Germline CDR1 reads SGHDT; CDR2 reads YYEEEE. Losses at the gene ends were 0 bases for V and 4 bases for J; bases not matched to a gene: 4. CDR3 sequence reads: CASSLVAGGYEQYF. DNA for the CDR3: TGTGCCAGCAGCTTGGTGGCAGGGGGATACGAGCAGTACTTC.

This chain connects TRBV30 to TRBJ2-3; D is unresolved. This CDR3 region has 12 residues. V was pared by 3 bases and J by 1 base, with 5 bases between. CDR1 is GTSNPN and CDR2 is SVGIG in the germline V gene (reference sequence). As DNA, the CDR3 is TGTGCCTGGAGCTCAGGCACAGATACGCAGTATTTT. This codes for CAWSSGTDTQYF.

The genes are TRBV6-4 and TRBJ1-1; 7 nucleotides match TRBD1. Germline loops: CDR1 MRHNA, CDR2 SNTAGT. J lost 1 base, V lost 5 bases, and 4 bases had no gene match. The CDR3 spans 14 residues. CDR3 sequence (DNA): TGTGCCAGCAGTAACGGGACAGAGAACACTGAAGCTTTCTTT. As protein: CASSNGTENTEAFF.

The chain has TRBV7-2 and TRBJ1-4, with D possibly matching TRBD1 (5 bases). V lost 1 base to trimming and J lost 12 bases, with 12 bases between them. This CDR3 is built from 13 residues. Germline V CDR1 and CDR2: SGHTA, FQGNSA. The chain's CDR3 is CASSLDLGGELFF. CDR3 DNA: TGTGCCAGCAGCTTAGACTTGGGGGGGGAACTGTTTTTT.

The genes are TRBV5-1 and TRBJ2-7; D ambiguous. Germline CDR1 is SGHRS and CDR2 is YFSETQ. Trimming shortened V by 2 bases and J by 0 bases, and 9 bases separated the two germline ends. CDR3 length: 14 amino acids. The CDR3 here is CASSLESYSYEQYF. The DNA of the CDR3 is TGCGCCAGCAGCTTAGAGAGCTACTCCTACGAGCAGTACTTC.